The 18 T cell receptor beta chains presented below share a single source sample, sequenced in a study of identical twins. TCRdb reprocessed the 5' RACE reads via MiXCR and lists one record per CDR3 protein. The data contain approximately 210,000 distinct CDR3 sequences, roughly 7.1% of them singletons. These data were also filed under a second study, of T cells expressing NK-cell markers.

The specimen sequenced was CD8+ T cells sorted from blood. The receptors originated from a woman younger than 30 in good health.

The rearrangement links TRBV13 to TRBJ2-2; D is uncertain. V dropped 11 bases and J dropped 3 bases, with 10 bases sitting between them. Germline V gene lookup returns CDR1 PRHDT and CDR2 FYEKMQ (reference sequence). This CDR3 is 12 amino acids long. The CDR3 here is CAGRAHTGELFF. DNA of the CDR3: TGTGCCGGTCGGGCCCACACCGGGGAGCTGTTTTTT.

The genes are TRBV12-3 or TRBV12-4 and TRBJ1-4; D remains ambiguous. Deletions cut 6 bases from V and 5 bases from J, with 19 bases between. The CDR3 has 16 amino acids. CDR3 DNA sequence: TGTGCCAGCAGGTCTATGACCGGGGTACCCAATGAAAAACTGTTTTTT. This gives the protein CASRSMTGVPNEKLFF.

A few counts support this clonotype. This chain uses TRBV13 with TRBJ2-1; TRBD2 aligns across 8 bases. The CDR3 sequence is 21 residues long. From germline, CDR1 is PRHDT and CDR2 FYEKMQ (reference sequence). V shed 2 bases, J shed 9 bases, and the junction held 27 bases outside the gene matches. CDR3 loop: CASSLKGDTTPGAGESGEQFF. In DNA form, the CDR3 reads TGTGCCAGCAGCTTAAAGGGCGATACTACACCGGGAGCGGGAGAGTCTGGTGAGCAGTTCTTC.

The chain is built from TRBV9 and TRBJ2-3; TRBD2 matches 7 bases. CDR1 and CDR2 from the germline V gene are SGDLS and YYNGEE. This CDR3 has 14 residues. V was pared by 0 bases and J by 4 bases, with 2 bases of the junction left unmatched. CDR3 amino acids: CASSVVSGADTQYF. The CDR3 DNA reads as TGTGCCAGCAGCGTAGTAAGCGGGGCAGATACGCAGTATTTT.

The chain carries TRBV11-1 and TRBJ2-4, with a tentative D call TRBD2 (7 bases). The CDR3 runs to 21 residues. Germline CDR1 is SGHAT and CDR2 is FQDESV (reference sequence). V dropped 5 bases and J dropped 4 bases, with 33 bases sitting between them. The CDR3 reads CASSPTFPPGGQQGLKNIQYF. CDR3 DNA: TGTGCCAGCAGCCCAACGTTTCCCCCCGGGGGGCAACAGGGTCTGAAAAACATTCAGTACTTC.

This clonotype was counted between two and nine times. J is TRBJ1-2 and V is TRBV7-9; 7 nucleotides align to TRBD1. This CDR3 is 13 amino acids long. Germline-derived CDR1 and CDR2 are SEHNR and FQNEAQ (reference sequence). The ends lost 7 bases at V and 4 bases at J; junction bases unmatched: 6. The CDR3 DNA reads TGTGCCAGCACGTCGACAGGGATCTATGGCTACACCTTC. This translates into CASTSTGIYGYTF.

The sample holds a few counts of this clonotype. This chain links TRBV7-8 with TRBJ1-1, with a tentative D call TRBD1 (5 bases). Trimming left V 8 bases short and J 0 bases short, with 7 bases between. Germline CDR1 is SGHVS and CDR2 is FQNEAQ. CDR3 length equals 12 residues. The CDR3 DNA reads as TGTGCCAGCCAGACAGTGAACACTGAAGCTTTCTTT. It encodes CASQTVNTEAFF.

This chain connects TRBV12-3 or TRBV12-4 to TRBJ1-2, with D possibly being TRBD1 (5 bases). V gave up 5 bases and J gave up 7 bases, with 17 bases separating them. This CDR3 has 14 amino acids. Written as DNA, the CDR3 is TGTGCCAGCAGTGGATCCGGGACGGGCATTGGCTACACCTTC. Protein sequence: CASSGSGTGIGYTF.

This clonotype was found a few times. The V gene is TRBV7-8, the J gene TRBJ2-6; D unresolved. V gave up 1 base and J gave up 0 bases, with 13 bases separating them. CDR3 length equals 18 residues. Germline CDR1 reads SGHVS; CDR2 reads FQNEAQ. The CDR3 loop is CASSLVRRQSSGANVLTF. CDR3 nucleotides: TGTGCCAGCAGCTTAGTCCGGCGGCAGTCCTCTGGGGCCAACGTCCTGACTTTC.

The chain links TRBV30 to TRBJ2-7, with D perhaps TRBD2 (6 bases). This CDR3 region has 14 residues. CDR1 and CDR2 from the germline V gene are GTSNPN and SVGIG (reference sequence). The V and J ends lost 2 bases and 1 base respectively, with 12 bases between them. The CDR3 loop is CAWSKEGRSYEQYF. The CDR3 DNA is TGTGCCTGGAGTAAGGAGGGTCGGTCCTACGAGCAGTACTTC.

This clonotype has at least ten counts. This chain joins TRBV3-1 and TRBJ2-5, with 10 bases aligning to TRBD2. Germline V CDR1 and CDR2: LGHDT, YNNKEL (reference sequence). V trimming: 1 base; J trimming: 5 bases; junction bases outside the gene matches: 1. There are 14 residues in the CDR3. The CDR3 DNA reads TGTGCCAGCAGCCAAGGACTAGCGGGCGAGACCCAGTACTTC. It specifies CASSQGLAGETQYF.

This clonotype was counted at least ten times. This rearrangement joins TRBV20-1 to TRBJ1-5, with 8 positions matching TRBD1. CDR3 length equals 15 residues. The V gene end was trimmed by 1 base and the J gene end by 5 bases; junction bases not matched to a gene: 7. Germline CDR1 is DFQATT and CDR2 is SNEGSKA (reference sequence). CDR3 nucleotide sequence: TGCAGTGCTAGAGCGGGGACAGGACTTTATCAGCCCCAGCATTTT. Translating it yields CSARAGTGLYQPQHF.

The chain recombines TRBV11-2 with TRBJ2-1; 12 nucleotides agree with TRBD2. This CDR3 comprises 15 residues. J was trimmed by 7 bases and V by 5 bases; bases with no gene match: 6. Germline CDR1 and CDR2: SGHAT and FQNNGV. The CDR3 here is CASSIGTSGLNEQFF. The CDR3 DNA is TGTGCCAGCAGCATCGGGACTAGCGGGTTAAATGAGCAGTTCTTC.

This clonotype was seen at least ten times. The chain couples TRBV5-5 to TRBJ1-4; D gene uncertain. Deletions cut 6 bases from V and 3 bases from J, with 12 bases between. CDR3 length: 14 amino acids. Germline CDR1 reads SGHKS; CDR2 reads YYEKEE (reference sequence). Here the CDR3 reads CASTPWLANEKLFF. For the CDR3, the DNA is TGTGCCAGCACGCCGTGGTTGGCTAATGAAAAACTGTTTTTT.

This clonotype was counted a few times. Compared with germline, one end of the junction differs, possibly owing to a read error. The J gene is TRBJ2-5, the V gene TRBV27; perhaps TRBD1 as D (6 bases). The germline V gene encodes CDR1 MNHEY and CDR2 SMNVEV (reference sequence). The CDR3 contains 14 residues. Written as DNA, the CDR3 is TGTGCCAGCAGCGCCTCGACAGGCCGGCTGTCGGTGGACTTC. It codes for CASSASTGRLSVDF.

The table lists this clonotype with many counts. V gene TRBV12-3 or TRBV12-4 combines with J gene TRBJ1-4, with D unresolved. Deletions cut 0 bases from V and 3 bases from J, with 11 bases between. The CDR3 length is 16 residues. CDR3 DNA: TGTGCCAGCAGTTTAGCGCTCAGTTGGGCTAATGAAAAACTGTTTTTT. This codes for CASSLALSWANEKLFF.

This clonotype was detected ten times or more. The V gene is TRBV11-2, the J gene TRBJ1-4; a possible D gene is TRBD1 (5 bases). Germline lookup yields CDR1 SGHAT and CDR2 FQNNGV. Trimming removed 3 bases at V and 0 bases at J, with 23 bases between. The length of the CDR3 is 20 residues. This CDR3 reads CASSFPKAVRDGSTNEKLFF. CDR3 in DNA: TGTGCCAGCAGCTTTCCTAAGGCCGTTCGGGACGGCTCAACTAATGAAAAACTGTTTTTT.

The genes are TRBV12-3 or TRBV12-4 and TRBJ2-5, with 8 nucleotides matching TRBD1. CDR3 size: 13 residues. V shed 6 bases, J shed 5 bases, and the junction held 5 bases outside the gene matches. The CDR3 coding sequence is TGTGCCAGCAGCACGGACAGGGCGGAGACCCAGTACTTC. Its translation is CASSTDRAETQYF.